The 20 T cell receptor beta chains given below trace back to one sample, sequenced in a study of monozygotic twins with inflammatory bowel disease (dated 2019 in TCRdb). Libraries were made using 5' RACE. The listed sequencing device is Illumina HiSeq 2500. The reads went through TCRdb reprocessing, and each CDR3 protein sequence gets one entry with no DNA. The table of this sample itemizes about 150,000 distinct CDR3 sequences. In total, the top ten clones hold roughly 1.2% of the sample. The sample comprised blood. The receptor set was obtained from a human donor with ulcerative colitis or Crohn's disease, or a healthy co-twin of an affected twin (not recorded which).

The chain joins TRBV20-1 to TRBJ1-4; there is no DNA to check the TCRdb D call of TRBD1. There are 12 residues in the CDR3. Germline V gene data show CDR1 as DFQATT and CDR2 as SNEGSKA (reference sequence). CDR3 region: CSASPGGEKLFF.

This rearrangement joins TRBV6-5 to TRBJ1-5. The CDR3 sequence is 15 residues long. CDR1 is MNHEY, CDR2 SVGAGI, per germline. The CDR3 sequence: CASSYLGGDNQPQHF.

The CDR3 loop reads CASSSDSKGSYNEQFF. The chain carries TRBV19 and TRBJ2-1; TCRdb's D call, TRBD2, is unchecked because there is no DNA. Per the germline V gene, CDR1 is LNHDA and CDR2 is SQIVND (reference sequence). The CDR3 loop spans 16 amino acids.

The chain recombines TRBV29-1 with TRBJ2-7. The CDR3 totals 11 residues. Germline V gene sequence: CDR1 SQVTM, CDR2 ANQGSEA. This CDR3 is CSTTAGYEQYF.

The J gene is TRBJ2-1, the V gene TRBV18; TCRdb reports TRBD1, a call that lacks DNA to check it against. CDR3 size: 14 residues. Germline CDR1 is KGHSH and CDR2 is LQKENI. CDR3 sequence reads: CASSPGQGRHEQFF.

The CDR3 protein is CASSQRSRTEANYGYTF. The chain combines TRBV4-1 with TRBJ1-2; the D call of TRBD1 rests on TCRdb alone, since no DNA is present to check it. This CDR3 contains 17 residues. Germline assignment: CDR1 MGHRA and CDR2 YSYEKL.

V and J are TRBV29-1 and TRBJ1-1; the TRBD1 assignment by TCRdb is unverifiable without DNA. CDR3 length equals 19 residues. Germline lookup yields CDR1 SQVTM and CDR2 ANQGSEA. CDR3 in amino acids: CSVDPGQGGSIMVNTEAFF.

CDR3 amino acids: CATSRTGGTDTQYF. The rearrangement links TRBV24-1 to TRBJ2-3; TCRdb proposes TRBD1, but this gene call is untestable without DNA. Germline loops: CDR1 KGHDR, CDR2 SFDVKD. The CDR3 contains 14 residues.

The J gene is TRBJ2-7, the V gene TRBV15. From germline, CDR1 is LNHNV and CDR2 YYDKDF (reference sequence). The CDR3 is 13 amino acids. CDR3 region: CATGSGSTYEQYF.

V usage is TRBV29-1 and J usage is TRBJ1-1; TCRdb proposes TRBD1, but this gene call is untestable without DNA. This CDR3 has 17 residues. The germline gives CDR1 SQVTM, CDR2 ANQGSEA. CDR3 region: CSVEGTGPSFMNTEAFF.

V usage is TRBV10-3 and J usage is TRBJ1-3; TCRdb's D call, TRBD1, is unchecked because there is no DNA. CDR3 length: 14 residues. Per the germline V gene, CDR1 is ENHRY and CDR2 is SYGVKD. This CDR3 reads CAISDGQFGNTIYF.

The genes are TRBV12-3 or TRBV12-4 and TRBJ2-2. The CDR3 totals 12 residues. CDR3 sequence: CASSRTPGELFF.

The chain links TRBV6-1 to TRBJ2-2; TCRdb calls TRBD1, which cannot be checked without DNA. The CDR3 is 14 residues long. CDR1 and CDR2 (germline): MNHNS, SASEGT. CDR3: CASFLAPNTGELFF.

The gene calls are TRBV3-1 and TRBJ2-7; the TRBD1 assignment by TCRdb is unverifiable without DNA. The CDR3 is made up of 15 amino acids. The germline gives CDR1 LGHDT, CDR2 YNNKEL (reference sequence). This chain's CDR3 is CASSQSNGQTDEQYF.

The chain employs TRBV5-4 and TRBJ2-7; the D call from TCRdb, TRBD2, cannot be confirmed without DNA. CDR3 size: 16 residues. Germline V gene lookup returns CDR1 SGHNT and CDR2 YYREEE (reference sequence). CDR3 sequence reads: CASSLGLAGGGAEQYF.

The genes are TRBV24-1 and TRBJ1-1; absent DNA, TCRdb's TRBD1 call cannot be checked. The CDR3 consists of 16 residues. Germline loops: CDR1 KGHDR, CDR2 SFDVKD. CDR3 amino acids: CATSDCYRDRESEAFF.

The V call is TRBV11-1, the J call TRBJ2-1; the TRBD2 assignment by TCRdb is unverifiable without DNA. Germline CDR1 and CDR2: SGHAT and FQDESV (reference sequence). CDR3 length equals 18 residues. CDR3 region: CATDLLAGLNSPYNEQFF. The full variable domain, completed using reference TRBV11-1 and TRBJ2-1, is EAEVAQSPRYKITEKSQAVAFWCDPISGHATLYWYRQILGQGPELLVQFQDESVVDDSQLPKDRFSAERLKGVDSTLKIQPAELGDSAMYLCATDLLAGLNSPYNEQFFGPGTRLTVL.

CDR3 sequence reads: CASSLEALNSPLHF. The rearrangement uses TRBV5-1 and TRBJ1-6. This CDR3 comprises 14 residues. Per germline, CDR1 SGHRS and CDR2 YFSETQ. The full variable domain, its missing parts supplied by reference TRBV5-1 and TRBJ1-6, is KAGVTQTPRYLIKTRGQQVTLSCSPISGHRSVSWYQQTPGQGLQFLFEYFSETQRNKGNFPGRFSGRQFSNSRSEMNVSTLELGDSALYLCASSLEALNSPLHFGNGTRLTVT.

This chain uses TRBV6-1 with TRBJ2-2; the D call from TCRdb, TRBD1, cannot be confirmed without DNA. Germline CDR1 MNHNS, CDR2 SASEGT. The CDR3 runs to 14 residues. The CDR3 loop reads CASSGTGGTGELFF.

Here the CDR3 reads CASSVEWEGSAVNTEAFF. V gene TRBV5-1 combines with J gene TRBJ1-1. CDR1 and CDR2 from the germline V gene are SGHRS and YFSETQ. The CDR3 has 18 amino acids.